The T cell receptor (beta chain) under discussion was sequenced for a study of blood T cell repertoires in COVID-19. Study details: Samples of COVID-19 (acute and convalescent) were obtained from the United States, Italy and Spain.

Germline trimming cut 5 bases from V and 0 bases from J; bases unmatched to any gene: 7. Germline V CDR1 and CDR2: SNHLY, FYNNEI. The CDR3 loop spans 17 amino acids. Per the original data handling: For nucleated cells, counts were estimated from reference gene primer amplification. Measured with immunoSEQ multiplex PCR; TCRdb has only the in-frame clones, and not every one. D and trimming were read from the DNA, whereas the V and J calls and clone size are those reported in that table. The data show approximately 350,000 clones, with roughly 90% seen just once and about 1.2% held by the top ten. This TCR was recovered from a man aged 35 to 55 with acute or convalescent COVID-19. The chain links TRBV2 to TRBJ2-6; 7 positions match TRBD1. The specimen was peripheral blood. CDR3 sequence: CASSRQGIHSGANVLTF. Written as DNA, the CDR3 is TGTGCCAGCAGTAGACAGGGCATCCACTCTGGGGCCAACGTCCTGACTTTC.